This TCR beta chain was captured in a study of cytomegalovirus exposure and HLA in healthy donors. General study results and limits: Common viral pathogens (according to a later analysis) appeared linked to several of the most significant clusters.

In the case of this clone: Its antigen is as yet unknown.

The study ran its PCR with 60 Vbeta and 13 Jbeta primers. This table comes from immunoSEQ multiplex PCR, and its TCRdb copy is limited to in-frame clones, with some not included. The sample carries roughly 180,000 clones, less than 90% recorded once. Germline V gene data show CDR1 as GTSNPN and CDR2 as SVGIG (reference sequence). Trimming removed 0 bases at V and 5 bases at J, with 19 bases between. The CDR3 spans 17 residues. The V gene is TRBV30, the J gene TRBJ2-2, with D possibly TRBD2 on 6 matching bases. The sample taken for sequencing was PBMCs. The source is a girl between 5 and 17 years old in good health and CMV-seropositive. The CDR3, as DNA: TGTGCCTGGAGTGTCTCCGGTCTGGCGGGAAAAACCGGGGAGCTGTTTTTT. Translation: CAWSVSGLAGKTGELFF. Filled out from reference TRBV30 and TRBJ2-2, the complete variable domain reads SQTIHQWPATLVQPVGSPLSLECTVEGTSNPNLYWYRQAAGRGLQLLFYSVGIGQISSEVPQNLSASRPQDRQFILSSKKLLLSDSGFYLCAWSVSGLAGKTGELFFGEGSRLTVL.